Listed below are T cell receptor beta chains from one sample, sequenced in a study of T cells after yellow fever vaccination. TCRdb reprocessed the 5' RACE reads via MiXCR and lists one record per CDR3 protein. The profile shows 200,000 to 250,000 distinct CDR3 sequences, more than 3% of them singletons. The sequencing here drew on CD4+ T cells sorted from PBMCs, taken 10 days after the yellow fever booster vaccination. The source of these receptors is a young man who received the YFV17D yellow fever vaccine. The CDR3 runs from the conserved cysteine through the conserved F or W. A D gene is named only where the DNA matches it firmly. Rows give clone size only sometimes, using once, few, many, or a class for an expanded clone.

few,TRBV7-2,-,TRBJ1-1,CASSFIGDTEAFF,TGTGCCAGCAGCTTTATCGGAGACACTGAAGCTTTCTTT
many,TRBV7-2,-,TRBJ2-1,CASTKGGSYNEQFF,TGTGCCAGCACCAAAGGGGGCTCCTACAATGAGCAGTTCTTC
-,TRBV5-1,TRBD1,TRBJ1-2,CASSVRQGTGYGYTF,TGCGCCAGCAGCGTTCGACAGGGGACAGGCTATGGCTACACCTTC
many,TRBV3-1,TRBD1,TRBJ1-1,CASSQQGGNTEAFF,TGTGCCAGCAGCCAACAGGGGGGGAACACTGAAGCTTTCTTT
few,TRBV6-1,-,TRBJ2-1,CASRAHRDPWIRDEQFF,TGTGCCAGCAGGGCCCACAGGGACCCCTGGATTAGGGATGAGCAGTTCTTC
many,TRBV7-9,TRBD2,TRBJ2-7,CASSPRTSGAYEQYF,TGTGCCAGCAGCCCTAGGACTAGCGGAGCCTACGAGCAGTACTTC
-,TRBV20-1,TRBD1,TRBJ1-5,CSAETGVGQPQHF,TGCAGTGCCGAGACAGGGGTCGGACAGCCCCAGCATTTT
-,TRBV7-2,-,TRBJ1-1,CASSLIPTLLGTEAFF,TGTGCCAGCAGCTTAATTCCGACCCTGTTGGGAACTGAAGCTTTCTTT
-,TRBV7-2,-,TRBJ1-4,CASSPQGSSEKLFF,TGTGCCAGCAGCCCTCAGGGGAGTTCTGAAAAACTGTTTTTT
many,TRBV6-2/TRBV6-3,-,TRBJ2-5,CATSLTVEETQYF,TGTGCCACGTCGCTGACAGTTGAAGAGACCCAGTACTTC
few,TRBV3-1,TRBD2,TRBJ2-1,CASSRGTSGVYEQFF,TGTGCCAGCAGCCGCGGGACTAGCGGGGTGTATGAGCAGTTCTTC
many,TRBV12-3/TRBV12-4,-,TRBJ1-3,CASGPNGGNTIYF,TGTGCCAGCGGTCCTAACGGTGGAAACACCATATATTTT
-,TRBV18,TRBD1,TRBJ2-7,CASSPGQGAEQYF,TGTGCCAGCTCACCCGGACAGGGGGCCGAGCAGTACTTC
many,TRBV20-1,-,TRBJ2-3,CSGTPTGPTDTQYF,TGCAGTGGGACCCCCACGGGGCCTACAGATACGCAGTATTTT
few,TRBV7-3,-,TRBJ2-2,CASRSGTLNTGELFF,TGTGCCAGCCGCTCCGGGACACTTAACACCGGGGAGCTGTTTTTT
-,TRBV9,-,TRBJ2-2,CASSAGTGNTGELFF,TGTGCCAGCAGCGCTGGGACGGGTAACACCGGGGAGCTGTTTTTT
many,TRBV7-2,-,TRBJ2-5,CASSFSAGKETQYF,TGTGCCAGCAGCTTTTCGGCGGGGAAAGAGACCCAGTACTTC
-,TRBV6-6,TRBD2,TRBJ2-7,CAIGGLEGYEQYF,TGTGCGATCGGGGGACTAGAGGGCTACGAGCAGTACTTC
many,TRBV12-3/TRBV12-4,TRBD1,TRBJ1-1,CASSLAGTAEAFF,TGTGCCAGCAGTTTAGCAGGGACAGCAGAAGCTTTCTTT
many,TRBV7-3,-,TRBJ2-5,CASSLGLKYQETQYF,TGTGCCAGCAGCTTAGGTCTTAAGTACCAAGAGACCCAGTACTTC
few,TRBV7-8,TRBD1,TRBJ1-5,CASSLGARGARNQPQHF,TGTGCCAGCAGCCTCGGGGCCAGGGGGGCGCGCAATCAGCCCCAGCATTTT
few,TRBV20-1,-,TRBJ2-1,CSALRGAISYNEQFF,TGCAGTGCTCTCCGGGGGGCTATCTCCTACAATGAGCAGTTCTTC
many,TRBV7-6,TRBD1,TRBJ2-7,CASSLGQGQTYEQYF,TGTGCCAGCAGCTTAGGCCAGGGACAGACCTACGAGCAGTACTTC
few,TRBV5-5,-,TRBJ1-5,CASSLGDGSNQPQHF,TGTGCCAGCAGCTTGGGCGACGGTAGCAATCAGCCCCAGCATTTT
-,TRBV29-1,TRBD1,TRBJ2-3,CSGGDRSTDTQYF,TGCAGCGGGGGGGACAGGTCAACAGATACGCAGTATTTT
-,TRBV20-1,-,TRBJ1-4,CSARPPRGGEKLFF,TGCAGTGCTAGGCCCCCTAGGGGGGGGGAAAAACTGTTTTTT
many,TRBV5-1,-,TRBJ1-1,CASTLPGQNTEAFF,TGCGCCAGCACACTCCCGGGACAGAACACTGAAGCTTTCTTT